This T cell receptor beta chain was sequenced for a study of cytomegalovirus exposure and HLA in healthy donors. General study points: Later work associated approximately 17,000 TCR beta sequences with HLA alleles at 0.05 false discovery rate.

As for this clone: The antigen remains unidentified.

This CDR3 is built from 20 residues. The V segment lost 3 bases and the J segment 1 base; nucleotides outside the gene matches: 16. The V gene's germline CDR1 is SGHRS and CDR2 YFSETQ. Use of 60 Vbeta and 13 Jbeta primers characterized the PCR. Clones were read by immunoSEQ multiplex PCR, and TCRdb kept only the in-frame ones, dropping some. Seen in this sample are 80,000 to 95,000 clones; the ten most common clones hold about 1.1%. The source of this sequence is a woman aged 30 to 39 in good health and CMV-seronegative. The sample taken for sequencing was PBMCs. This chain links TRBV5-1 with TRBJ1-1, with TRBD1 identical over 12 bases. CDR3 nucleotide sequence: TGCGCCAGCAGCTGGGGACAGGGGGCGTCTCGAATGGTAAAGAACACTGAAGCTTTCTTT. Translation gives CASSWGQGASRMVKNTEAFF.